This is a list of T cell receptor beta chains from one sample in a study of T-cell reconstitution after alpha-beta-depleted transplantation in children. TCRdb reprocessed the PCR reads via MiXCR and lists one record per CDR3 protein. The repertoire consists of around 580,000 distinct CDR3 sequences, with about 21% occurring once and the leading ten covering over 12%. The material sequenced was PBMCs, mostly from graft donor cells, taken 360 days after TCRalphabeta/CD19-depleted stem cell transplant. These receptors came from a boy in the first two years of life who had a stem cell transplant for acute myeloid leukemia, so the T cells may come from the graft donor. Both conserved end residues are part of each CDR3. The D gene is left open where the match is weak. Rows give clone size only sometimes, using once, few, many, or a class for an expanded clone.

TRBV6-2/TRBV6-3	.	TRBJ2-1	.	TGTGCCAGCAGCTCCGGGCCGACTTGGTTGAATGAGCAGTTCTTC	CASSSGPTWLNEQFF
TRBV29-1	few	TRBJ2-1	.	TGCAGCGTTAATGTCCCAGGGTTATCCCCACGGCATGAGCAGTTCTTC	CSVNVPGLSPRHEQFF
TRBV3-1	few	TRBJ2-1	TRBD2	TGTGCCAGCAGCCAAGGGGTTCTAGCGGGGCCGTCCTACAATGAGCAGTTCTTC	CASSQGVLAGPSYNEQFF
TRBV7-2	few	TRBJ2-7	.	TGTGCCAGCAGCTTGAAGGGGTTCGAGGGGTGGCTCCACGAGCAGTACTTC	CASSLKGFEGWLHEQYF
TRBV3-1	.	TRBJ2-2	.	TGTGCCAGCAGCCTCGGACGGAAGAACACCGGGGAGCTGTTTTTT	CASSLGRKNTGELFF
TRBV3-1	.	TRBJ1-1	.	TGTGCCAGCAGCCAATATGGGGAGATCACTGAAGCTTTCTTT	CASSQYGEITEAFF
TRBV12-3/TRBV12-4	many	TRBJ2-1	.	TGTGCCAGCAGTCTCACTTGGGGTCTGTTCTTC	CASSLTWGLFF
TRBV9	many	TRBJ2-3	TRBD2	TGTGCCAGCACGGGGGGAGTCACAGATACGCAGTATTTT	CASTGGVTDTQYF
TRBV7-9	.	TRBJ2-7	.	TGTGCCAGCAGCTTAGCGCGAGCCTCCTACGAGCAGTACTTC	CASSLARASYEQYF
TRBV12-3/TRBV12-4	.	TRBJ1-1	TRBD1	TGTGCCAGCAACCACAGGGGGGGGACTGAAGCTTTCTTT	CASNHRGGTEAFF
TRBV21-1	.	TRBJ2-4	.	TGTGCCAGCAGCAAACGGGCCCAGTACTTC	CASSKRAQYF
TRBV6-5	.	TRBJ1-3	.	TGTGCCAGCAGTTACGAGGCAGGGCTTGCCGGAAACACCATATATTTT	CASSYEAGLAGNTIYF
TRBV3-1	.	TRBJ2-5	TRBD1	TGTGCCAGCAGCCGTCCGGGACAGGGAGGAGAGACCCAGTACTTC	CASSRPGQGGETQYF
TRBV25-1	few	TRBJ2-3	.	TGTGCCAGCACGGGACCAGGGGATACGCAGTATTTT	CASTGPGDTQYF
TRBV14	many	TRBJ2-7	TRBD1	TGTGCCAGCAGCCAAGGCCTAGGGACAGGGTACTCCTACGAGCAGTACTTC	CASSQGLGTGYSYEQYF
TRBV6-6	many	TRBJ2-3	.	TGTGCCAGCAGTTATGTGGGGACAGATACGCAGTATTTT	CASSYVGTDTQYF
TRBV6-1	few	TRBJ2-1	TRBD2	TGTGCCTCCCGCTGGGAGGGTCCTAAAAATGAGCAGTTCTTC	CASRWEGPKNEQFF
TRBV7-7	few	TRBJ2-1	TRBD1	TGTGCCAGCAGCTTAGGCCCAGGGGGCGGCAGAAACCACAATGAGCAGTTCTTC	CASSLGPGGGRNHNEQFF
TRBV7-2	few	TRBJ2-7	.	TGTGCCAGCAGCTTAGGTGACCGGAATTACGAGCAGTACTTC	CASSLGDRNYEQYF
TRBV18	few	TRBJ1-4	.	TGTGCCAGCTCCCCACAGGGATTGACGACTAATGAAAAACTGTTTTTT	CASSPQGLTTNEKLFF
TRBV7-2	.	TRBJ2-7	TRBD1	TGTGCCAGCAGCCTCCCCCGGGACAGGGATCCCACCTACGAGCAGTACTTC	CASSLPRDRDPTYEQYF
TRBV12-3/TRBV12-4	many	TRBJ2-2	.	TGTGCCAGCAGTTTCAGGGTTGCGAACACCGGGGAGCTGTTTTTT	CASSFRVANTGELFF
TRBV6-6	few	TRBJ2-5	.	TGTGCCAGCAGTTGGGACTCCCGTGAGACCCAGTACTTC	CASSWDSRETQYF
TRBV12-3/TRBV12-4	many	TRBJ1-5	.	TGTGCCAGCAGCCTTGGGAAGGATCAGCCCCAGCATTTT	CASSLGKDQPQHF
TRBV29-1	many	TRBJ2-7	.	TGCAGCGCCACCGGGGGTTCGTATTACGAGCAGTACTTC	CSATGGSYYEQYF
TRBV5-1	.	TRBJ2-3	.	TGCGCCAGCAGCTTGGATATTTGGTACGCGTCCCCGGCAGATACGCAGTATTTT	CASSLDIWYASPADTQYF
TRBV28	.	TRBJ2-3	TRBD2	TGTGCCAGCAGGTCGTCGGCGGGGGGCGGTCGCACAGATACGCAGTATTTT	CASRSSAGGGRTDTQYF
TRBV25-1	few	TRBJ2-7	.	TGTGCCAGCGAGGACCCCTCGGCCTCCGAGCAGTACTTC	CASEDPSASEQYF
TRBV5-1	few	TRBJ2-3	TRBD1	TGCGCCAGCAGAATCTCCGGGACAGGGACGGATACGCAGTATTTT	CASRISGTGTDTQYF
TRBV29-1	many	TRBJ2-7	TRBD2	TGCAGCGTTGAAGAAAGCAGGGAGGGCGAGCAGTACTTC	CSVEESREGEQYF
TRBV10-2	once	TRBJ2-1	.	TGCGCCAGTGCAGTAGGCCGACACAATGAGCAGTTCTTC	CASAVGRHNEQFF
TRBV29-1	many	TRBJ2-7	.	TGCAGCGTGTCACAGGGAAGCCCCTACGAGCAGTACTTC	CSVSQGSPYEQYF
TRBV7-2	few	TRBJ2-7	TRBD2	TGTGCCAGCAGCTTAACCGGGACTAGCGCTTCCTACGAGCAGTACTTC	CASSLTGTSASYEQYF
TRBV2	.	TRBJ1-1	.	TGTGCCAGCACAATGACAGTTGAAGCTTTCTTT	CASTMTVEAFF
TRBV7-9	few	TRBJ2-3	.	TGTGCCAGCAGCTTGGCAGCCGCAGATACGCAGTATTTT	CASSLAAADTQYF
TRBV10-2	few	TRBJ2-1	.	TGCGCCAGCAGGGCCGATCCCGGTGAGCAGTTCTTC	CASRADPGEQFF
TRBV12-3/TRBV12-4	.	TRBJ2-7	.	TGTGCCAGCAGTTTCATAGAGGACGAGCAGTACTTC	CASSFIEDEQYF
TRBV20-1	few	TRBJ2-3	TRBD1	TGCAGTGCGAGAGCCGGGACAGGGATAGCAGATACGCAGTATTTT	CSARAGTGIADTQYF
TRBV9	few	TRBJ1-1	.	TGTGCCAGCAGCGTAACGATTAAAAAGGAAGCTTTCTTT	CASSVTIKKEAFF
TRBV20-1	few	TRBJ2-3	TRBD1	TGCAGTGCTAGCCCCATGGACAGGGATTCAGATACGCAGTATTTT	CSASPMDRDSDTQYF
TRBV2	many	TRBJ2-3	.	TGTGCCAGCAGTGATAGGGTTAGCGCCTTCACAGATACGCAGTATTTT	CASSDRVSAFTDTQYF
TRBV20-1	many	TRBJ2-3	.	TGCAGTGCTAGAACAACAGGGAGGGTCTACACAGATACGCAGTATTTT	CSARTTGRVYTDTQYF
TRBV6-2/TRBV6-3	.	TRBJ2-5	.	TGTGCCACCTGGCGGGCTGAGACCCAGTACTTC	CATWRAETQYF
TRBV15	many	TRBJ1-2	.	TGTGCCACCAGTCTGGGGGTGGATGGCTACACCTTC	CATSLGVDGYTF
TRBV11-2	many	TRBJ2-3	.	TGTGCCAGCGGGGCCCCCCTCACAGATACGCAGTATTTT	CASGAPLTDTQYF
TRBV12-3/TRBV12-4	.	TRBJ2-1	TRBD1	TGTGCCAGCAGACCGGGACAGGCAAAGCAGTTCTTC	CASRPGQAKQFF
TRBV6-2/TRBV6-3	few	TRBJ2-7	.	TGTGCCAGCAGGACACAGGGACAAGCCTCCTACGAGCAGTACTTC	CASRTQGQASYEQYF
TRBV11-2	few	TRBJ1-2	TRBD1	TGTGCCAGCAGCCCCCGGACAGGGAAGAATGGCTACACCTTC	CASSPRTGKNGYTF
TRBV10-3	.	TRBJ1-1	.	TGTGCCATCAGGCCGGGACTTGGGAACACTGAAGCTTTCTTT	CAIRPGLGNTEAFF
TRBV20-1	few	TRBJ2-4	.	TGCAGTGCTAGCGCCGGGACCAACATTCAGTACTTC	CSASAGTNIQYF
TRBV12-3/TRBV12-4	few	TRBJ2-5	.	TGTGCCAGCAGCAGTAAGGGAGAGACCCAGTACTTC	CASSSKGETQYF
TRBV7-9	few	TRBJ1-4	.	TGTGCCAGCAGCCTCGGGACTTATGAAAAACTGTTTTTT	CASSLGTYEKLFF
TRBV4-3	few	TRBJ2-1	.	TGCGCCAGCAGCTCCCACCGGGGCCTCAATGAGCAGTTCTTC	CASSSHRGLNEQFF
TRBV10-3	many	TRBJ1-4	.	TGTGCCATCAGTGAGGGTACAACTAATGAAAAACTGTTTTTT	CAISEGTTNEKLFF
TRBV28	many	TRBJ1-4	.	TGTGCCAGCAGTTTGTACACCGATGAAAAACTGTTTTTT	CASSLYTDEKLFF
TRBV18	many	TRBJ2-7	.	TGTGCCAGCTCATCTCTAGAAGTTGGTGAGCAGTACTTC	CASSSLEVGEQYF
TRBV20-1	many	TRBJ2-1	TRBD1	TGCAGTGCTAGAGGGGACAGGCGGACCTACAATGAGCAGTTCTTC	CSARGDRRTYNEQFF